This TCR beta chain was recorded in a study of cytomegalovirus exposure and HLA in healthy donors. Study background: Most genotyped donors, around four fifths of 350 to 500, had Caucasian-associated genetic ancestry.

With regard to this clone: Its specificity is unknown.

The CDR3 length is 15 residues. The junction had 8 bases not matched to a gene; V was cut back by 2 bases and J by 7 bases. CDR1 and CDR2 (germline): MNHNS, SASEGT. Study observations and caveats: CMV serostatus was the sole immune exposure information available. Some V segments (TRBV6-2 and TRBV6-3 among them) were excluded as indistinguishable.

The PCR employed 60 Vbeta primers together with 13 Jbeta primers. Original methodology: About 10 million of 75 million to 85 million unique TCR beta chains were shared, per a later count. TCRdb's copy holds only in-frame clones and misses some; the assay was immunoSEQ multiplex PCR. From that table come the V and J calls and clone size; the DNA was used to work out D and trimming. Of 250,000 or so clones listed, over 70% were seen once; the top ten hold 7% to 9%. The receptor's source is a woman aged 55 to 70 in good health and CMV-seropositive. This chain joins TRBV6-1 and TRBJ2-4, with 7 positions matching TRBD2. Material: PBMCs. The CDR3 is CASSESLDGRNIQYF. DNA of the CDR3: TGTGCCAGCAGTGAAAGTTTGGACGGGAGGAACATTCAGTACTTC.